This paragraph covers one T cell receptor (beta chain) sequence. Antigen: not known. Sequenced by immunoSEQ multiplex PCR; TCRdb stores in-frame clones only, minus some. This table has 700,000 or so clones, 60% to 80% appearing once. Healthy HIV-negative adults without recent acute infections or vaccinations served as donors. The investigators split CD4+ cells into a CD45RA+ naive subset and a CD45RA-negative memory subset. This sample is part of a study of shared clonotypes between healthy human individuals. Study-wide findings and caveats: Generation probability values for non-shared clonotypes were lower than those for clonotypes shared by all four donors.

Germline loops: CDR1 MNHEY, CDR2 SMNVEV (reference sequence). Unmatched junction bases numbered 11, after V lost 7 bases and J lost 5 bases. The CDR3 spans 15 residues. This chain connects TRBV27 to TRBJ2-5, with 9 nucleotides matching TRBD1. This sequence was found in a woman in her 30s in good health. Source material: memory CD4+ T cells sorted from blood. As for subset: CD45RA-negative fraction. The chain's CDR3 is CASTPGQGISETQYF. CDR3 bases: TGTGCCAGCACCCCGGGACAGGGTATCTCGGAGACCCAGTACTTC.